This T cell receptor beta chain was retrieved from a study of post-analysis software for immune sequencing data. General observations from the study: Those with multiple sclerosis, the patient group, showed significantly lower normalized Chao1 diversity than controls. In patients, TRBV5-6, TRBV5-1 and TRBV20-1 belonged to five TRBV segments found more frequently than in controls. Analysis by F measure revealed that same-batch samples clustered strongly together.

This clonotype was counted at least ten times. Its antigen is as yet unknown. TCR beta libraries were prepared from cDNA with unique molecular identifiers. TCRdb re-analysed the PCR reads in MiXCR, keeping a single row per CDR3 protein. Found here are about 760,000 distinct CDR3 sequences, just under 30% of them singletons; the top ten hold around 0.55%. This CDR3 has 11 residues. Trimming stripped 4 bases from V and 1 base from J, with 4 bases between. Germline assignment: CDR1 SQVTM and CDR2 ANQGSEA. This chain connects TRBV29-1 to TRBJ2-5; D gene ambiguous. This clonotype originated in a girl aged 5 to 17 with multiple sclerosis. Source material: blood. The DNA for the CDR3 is TGCAGCGTTGTCCCCCAAGAGACCCAGTACTTC. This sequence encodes CSVVPQETQYF.